The rows below give T cell receptor beta chains drawn from one sample of a study of CD8+CD57+ T cells in acquired aplastic anemia. MiXCR, applied by TCRdb to the reads, yields one record per CDR3 protein. The sample carries more than 70,000 distinct CDR3 sequences, roughly three quarters recorded once. The material sequenced was sorted CD4+, CD8+, or CD8+CD57+ T cells (not recorded which) from PBMCs. Receptor source: a human donor with aplastic anemia. Each CDR3 is given with its conserved first and last residue. The D gene is left open where the match is weak. Only part of the rows carry a size: once, few, many, or a class if the clone is expanded.

.	TRBV25-1	.	TRBJ2-2	CASSGHLNTGELFF	TGTGCCAGCAGCGGTCACTTGAACACCGGGGAGCTGTTTTTT
.	TRBV29-1	few	TRBJ2-2	CSVAQGTGELFF	TGCAGCGTCGCCCAGGGGACCGGGGAGCTGTTTTTT
.	TRBV2	.	TRBJ2-2	CAGSPTATGELFF	TGTGCCGGCAGTCCCACAGCGACCGGGGAGCTGTTTTTT
.	TRBV19	.	TRBJ2-7	CASSIGRGYERYF	TGTGCCAGTAGTATAGGGAGGGGCTACGAGCGGTACTTC
.	TRBV19	.	TRBJ2-1	CASSLLSTLADEQFF	TGTGCCAGTAGTCTCCTAAGCACCCTGGCTGATGAGCAGTTCTTC
.	TRBV20-1	few	TRBJ1-2	CSASFTGYTF	TGCAGTGCTAGTTTTACCGGCTACACCTTC
.	TRBV24-1	few	TRBJ1-5	CATSDFRDQPQHF	TGTGCCACCAGTGATTTTAGAGATCAGCCCCAGCATTTT
TRBD1	TRBV10-3	.	TRBJ1-5	CAISSDRDEYSNQPQHF	TGTGCCATCTCCTCGGACAGGGACGAGTATAGCAATCAGCCCCAGCATTTT
TRBD1	TRBV11-2	.	TRBJ2-7	CASSLEAGQGLIEQYF	TGTGCCAGCAGCTTGGAGGCGGGACAGGGGCTTATCGAGCAGTACTTC
.	TRBV11-2	.	TRBJ2-7	CASSSRRAGVVDEQYF	TGTGCCAGCAGCTCGCGGAGGGCCGGGGTCGTTGACGAGCAGTACTTC
TRBD1	TRBV15	.	TRBJ2-7	CATSSHGTGTYEQYF	TGTGCCACCAGCAGTCACGGGACAGGGACCTACGAGCAGTACTTC
.	TRBV7-2	many	TRBJ2-3	CASSFLGGADTQYF	TGTGCCAGCAGCTTTTTAGGGGGGGCAGATACGCAGTATTTT
.	TRBV7-9	.	TRBJ2-3	CASSRPDTADTQYF	TGTGCCAGCAGCCGACCGGACACGGCAGATACGCAGTATTTT